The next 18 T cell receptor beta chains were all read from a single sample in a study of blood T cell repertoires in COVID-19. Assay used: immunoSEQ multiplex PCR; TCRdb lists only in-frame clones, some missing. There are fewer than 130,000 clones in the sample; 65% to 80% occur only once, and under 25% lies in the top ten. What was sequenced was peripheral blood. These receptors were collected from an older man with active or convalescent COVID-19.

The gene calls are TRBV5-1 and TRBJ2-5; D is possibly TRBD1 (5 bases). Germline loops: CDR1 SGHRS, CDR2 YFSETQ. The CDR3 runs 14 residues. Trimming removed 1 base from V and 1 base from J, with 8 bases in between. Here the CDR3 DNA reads TGCGCCAGCAGCTTGCGGACAACCCAAGAGACCCAGTACTTC. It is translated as CASSLRTTQETQYF.

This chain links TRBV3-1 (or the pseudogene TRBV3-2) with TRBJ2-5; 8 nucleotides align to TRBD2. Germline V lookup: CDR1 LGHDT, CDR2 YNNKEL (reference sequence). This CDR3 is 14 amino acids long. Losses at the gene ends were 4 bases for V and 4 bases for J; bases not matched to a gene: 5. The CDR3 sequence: CASSPRGGAETQYF. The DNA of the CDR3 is TGTGCCAGCAGCCCCCGGGGGGGGGCAGAGACCCAGTACTTC.

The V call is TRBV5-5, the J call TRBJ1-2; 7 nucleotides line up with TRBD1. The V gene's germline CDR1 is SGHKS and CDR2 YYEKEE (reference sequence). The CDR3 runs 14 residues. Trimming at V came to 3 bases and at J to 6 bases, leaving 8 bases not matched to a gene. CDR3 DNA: TGTGCCAGCAGCTACCCGGAGGGGGCCCATGGCTACACCTTC. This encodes CASSYPEGAHGYTF. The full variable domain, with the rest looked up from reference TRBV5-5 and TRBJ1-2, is DAGVTQSPTHLIKTRGQQVTLRCSPISGHKSVSWYQQVLGQGPQFIFQYYEKEERGRGNFPDRFSARQFPNYSSELNVNALLLGDSALYLCASSYPEGAHGYTFGSGTRLTVV.

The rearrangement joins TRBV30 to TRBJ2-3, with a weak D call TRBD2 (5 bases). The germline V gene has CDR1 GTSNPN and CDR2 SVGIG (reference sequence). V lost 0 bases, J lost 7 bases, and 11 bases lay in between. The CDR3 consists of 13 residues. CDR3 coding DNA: TGTGCCTGGAGTGTAGAGGACGGGAATACGCAGTATTTT. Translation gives CAWSVEDGNTQYF.

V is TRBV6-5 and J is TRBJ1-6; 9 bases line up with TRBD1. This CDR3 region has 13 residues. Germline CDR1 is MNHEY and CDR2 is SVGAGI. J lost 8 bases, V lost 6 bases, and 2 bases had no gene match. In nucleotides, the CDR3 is TGTGCCAGCAGAGGACAGGGGTATTCACCCCTCCACTTT. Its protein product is CASRGQGYSPLHF.

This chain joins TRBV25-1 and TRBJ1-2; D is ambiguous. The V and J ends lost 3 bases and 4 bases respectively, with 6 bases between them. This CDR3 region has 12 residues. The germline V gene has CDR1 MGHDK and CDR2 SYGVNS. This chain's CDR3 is CASSDRLYGYTF. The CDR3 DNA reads TGTGCCAGCAGTGACAGGCTCTATGGCTACACCTTC.

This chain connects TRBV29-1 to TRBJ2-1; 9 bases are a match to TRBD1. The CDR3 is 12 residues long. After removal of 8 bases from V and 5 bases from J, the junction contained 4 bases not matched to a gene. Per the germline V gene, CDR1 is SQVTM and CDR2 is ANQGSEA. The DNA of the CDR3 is TGCAGCTGCGGGGACAGGGACAATGAGCAGTTCTTC. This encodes CSCGDRDNEQFF.

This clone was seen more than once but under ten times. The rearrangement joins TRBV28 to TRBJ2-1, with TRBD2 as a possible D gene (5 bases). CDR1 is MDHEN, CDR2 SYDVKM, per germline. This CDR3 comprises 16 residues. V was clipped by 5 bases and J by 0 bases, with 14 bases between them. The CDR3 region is CASSPLSGPSYNEQFF. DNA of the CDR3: TGTGCCAGCAGTCCCTTAAGCGGACCCTCCTACAATGAGCAGTTCTTC.

CDR3 residues: CASSSTSDRPYQPQHF. Here the CDR3 DNA reads TGTGCCAGCAGTTCAACCTCGGACAGACCCTATCAGCCCCAGCATTTT. The genes are TRBV6-2 or TRBV6-3 and TRBJ1-5; D might be TRBD1 (6 bases). The V gene's germline CDR1 is MNHEY and CDR2 SVGEGT. V was pared by 4 bases and J by 5 bases, with 18 bases between. The CDR3 is 16 amino acids.

The chain's CDR3 is CAISEGAQNTQYF. In DNA form, the CDR3 reads TGTGCCATCAGTGAAGGGGCCCAAAATACGCAGTATTTT. The chain uses TRBV10-3 and TRBJ2-3; D might be TRBD1 (5 bases). Trimming removed 3 bases from V and 7 bases from J, with 11 bases in between. Germline CDR1 ENHRY, CDR2 SYGVKD. The CDR3 loop spans 13 amino acids.

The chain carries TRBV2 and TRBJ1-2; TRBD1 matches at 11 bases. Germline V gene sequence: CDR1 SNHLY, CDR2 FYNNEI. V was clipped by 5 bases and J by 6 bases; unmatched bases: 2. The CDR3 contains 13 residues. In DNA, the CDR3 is TGTGCCAGCAGTAGGACAGGGGGCGATGGCTACACCTTC. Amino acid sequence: CASSRTGGDGYTF.

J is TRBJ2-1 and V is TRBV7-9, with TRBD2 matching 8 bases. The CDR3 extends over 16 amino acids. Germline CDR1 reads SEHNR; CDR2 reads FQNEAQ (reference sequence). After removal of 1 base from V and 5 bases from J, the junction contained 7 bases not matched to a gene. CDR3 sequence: CASSLEGTSFHNEQFF. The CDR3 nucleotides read TGTGCCAGCAGCTTAGAGGGGACTAGTTTTCACAATGAGCAGTTCTTC.

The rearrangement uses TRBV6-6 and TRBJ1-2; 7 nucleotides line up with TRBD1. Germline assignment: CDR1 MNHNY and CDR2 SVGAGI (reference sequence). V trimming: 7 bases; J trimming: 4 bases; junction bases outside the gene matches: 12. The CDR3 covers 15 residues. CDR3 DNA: TGTGCCAGCACCCTAACAGGGGCCCCCCTCTATGGCTACACCTTC. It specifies CASTLTGAPLYGYTF.

The CDR3 DNA sequence: TGTGCCAGCAGCCCGCGTTGGGAGGGAGAATACGAGCAGTACTTC. It is translated as CASSPRWEGEYEQYF. This chain joins TRBV6-5 and TRBJ2-7, with 7 bases matching TRBD2. From germline, CDR1 is MNHEY and CDR2 SVGAGI. This CDR3 region has 15 residues. V was clipped by 6 bases and J by 4 bases; unmatched bases: 12.

This CDR3 reads CASSTDRGRQQFF. The CDR3 region has the DNA TGCGCCAGCAGCACGGACAGGGGGAGGCAGCAGTTCTTC. The rearrangement uses TRBV5-1 and TRBJ2-1; 10 nucleotides agree with TRBD1. Germline values: CDR1 SGHRS, CDR2 YFSETQ. J gave up 11 bases and V 4 bases, and 6 bases lay outside the gene matches. CDR3 length: 13 residues.

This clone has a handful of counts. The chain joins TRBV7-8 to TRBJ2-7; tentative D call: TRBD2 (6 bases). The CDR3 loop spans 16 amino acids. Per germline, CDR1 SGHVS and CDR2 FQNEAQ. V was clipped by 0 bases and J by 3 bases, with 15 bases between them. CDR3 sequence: CASSLAPGEIYYEQYF. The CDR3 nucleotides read TGTGCCAGCAGCTTAGCGCCGGGGGAGATTTACTACGAGCAGTACTTC.

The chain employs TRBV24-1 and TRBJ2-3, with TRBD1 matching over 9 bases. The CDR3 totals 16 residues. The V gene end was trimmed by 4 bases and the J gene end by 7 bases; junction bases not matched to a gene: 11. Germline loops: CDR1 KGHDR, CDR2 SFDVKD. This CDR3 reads CATSDPLGTGLNTQYF. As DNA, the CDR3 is TGTGCCACCAGTGACCCTCTGGGGACAGGGCTTAATACGCAGTATTTT.

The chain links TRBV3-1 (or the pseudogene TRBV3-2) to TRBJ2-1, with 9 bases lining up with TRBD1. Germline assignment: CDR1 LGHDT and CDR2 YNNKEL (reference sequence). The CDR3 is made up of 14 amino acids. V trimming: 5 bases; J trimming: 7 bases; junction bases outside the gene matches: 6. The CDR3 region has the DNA TGTGCCAGCAGCATCTGGGACAGGGTGAATGAGCAGTTCTTC. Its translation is CASSIWDRVNEQFF.